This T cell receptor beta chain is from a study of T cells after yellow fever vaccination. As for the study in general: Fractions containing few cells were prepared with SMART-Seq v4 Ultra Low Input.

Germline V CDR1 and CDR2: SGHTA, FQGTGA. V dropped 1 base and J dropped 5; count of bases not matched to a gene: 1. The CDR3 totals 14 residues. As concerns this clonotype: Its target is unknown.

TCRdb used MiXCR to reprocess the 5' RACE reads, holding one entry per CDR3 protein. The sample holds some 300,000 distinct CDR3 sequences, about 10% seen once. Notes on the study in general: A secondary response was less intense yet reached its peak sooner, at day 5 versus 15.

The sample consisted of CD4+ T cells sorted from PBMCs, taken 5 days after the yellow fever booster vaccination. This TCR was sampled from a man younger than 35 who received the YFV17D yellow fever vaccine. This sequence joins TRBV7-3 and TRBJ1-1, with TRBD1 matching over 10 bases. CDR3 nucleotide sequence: TGTGCCAGCAGCTTAATGGGACAGGGGACTGAAGCTTTCTTT. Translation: CASSLMGQGTEAFF.